The rows below give T cell receptor beta chains drawn from one sample of a study of shared clonotypes between healthy human individuals. The repertoire was sequenced with immunoSEQ multiplex PCR; TCRdb's copy has only in-frame clones and lacks some. Counted here are about 500,000 clones, around 77% occurring once; the ten biggest clones make up more than 10%. Sample: PBMCs. The receptors here all came from a woman aged 40 to 50 in good health. Some clones in this sample may be carry-over from other donors' samples. CDR3s include the opening cysteine and the closing phenylalanine or tryptophan. Each record gives: J gene, V gene, D gene, clone size, CDR3 protein, CDR3 DNA. A D gene is named only where the DNA matches it firmly. Only some rows state a clone size, as once, few, many or a class for expanded clones.

j_gene: TRBJ1-1; v_gene: TRBV30; d_gene: TRBD1; abundance: many; CDR3aa: CAWSRDRMNTEAFF; CDR3nt: TGTGCCTGGAGCCGGGACAGGATGAACACTGAAGCTTTCTTT
j_gene: TRBJ2-7; v_gene: TRBV19; d_gene: -; abundance: -; CDR3aa: CASSIGGGPYEQYF; CDR3nt: TGTGCCAGTAGTATAGGAGGGGGTCCATACGAGCAGTACTTC
j_gene: TRBJ1-4; v_gene: TRBV30; d_gene: -; abundance: many; CDR3aa: CAWGNEKLFF; CDR3nt: TGTGCCTGGGGAAATGAAAAACTGTTTTTT
j_gene: TRBJ1-1; v_gene: TRBV20-1; d_gene: -; abundance: -; CDR3aa: CSARTTEAFF; CDR3nt: TGCAGTGCTAGGACCACTGAAGCTTTCTTT
j_gene: TRBJ1-3; v_gene: TRBV27; d_gene: -; abundance: -; CDR3aa: CASREIGQGNTIYF; CDR3nt: TGTGCCAGCAGGGAGATAGGACAGGGAAACACCATATATTTT
j_gene: TRBJ2-3; v_gene: TRBV11-2; d_gene: TRBD2; abundance: -; CDR3aa: CASSTSGRDTDTRYF; CDR3nt: TGTGCCAGCAGTACTAGCGGGAGGGACACAGATACGCGGTATTTT
j_gene: TRBJ1-2; v_gene: TRBV28; d_gene: -; abundance: -; CDR3aa: CASRYTYLRDGYTF; CDR3nt: TGTGCCAGCAGGTACACTTACCTTAGGGATGGCTACACCTTC
j_gene: TRBJ2-2; v_gene: TRBV5-1; d_gene: -; abundance: many; CDR3aa: CASSPHRDANTGELFF; CDR3nt: TGCGCCAGCAGCCCCCACAGGGATGCGAACACCGGGGAGCTGTTTTTT
j_gene: TRBJ2-1; v_gene: TRBV6-6; d_gene: -; abundance: -; CDR3aa: CASRKDSYNEQFF; CDR3nt: TGTGCCAGCAGGAAAGACAGCTACAATGAGCAGTTCTTC
j_gene: TRBJ2-1; v_gene: TRBV28; d_gene: -; abundance: once; CDR3aa: CASSLGERRNEQFF; CDR3nt: TGTGCCAGCAGTTTGGGTGAGCGGAGAAATGAGCAGTTCTTC
j_gene: TRBJ2-2; v_gene: TRBV7-8; d_gene: -; abundance: once; CDR3aa: CASSLEGGELFF; CDR3nt: TGTGCCAGCAGCTTAGAGGGTGGGGAGCTGTTTTTT
j_gene: TRBJ2-2; v_gene: TRBV10-1; d_gene: TRBD2; abundance: -; CDR3aa: CASSAQREVTGELFF; CDR3nt: TGCGCCAGCAGTGCCCAGCGGGAGGTCACCGGGGAGCTGTTTTTT
j_gene: TRBJ2-7; v_gene: TRBV28; d_gene: TRBD1; abundance: -; CDR3aa: CASSLPGQNYEQYF; CDR3nt: TGTGCCAGCAGTCTACCGGGACAGAACTACGAGCAGTACTTC
j_gene: TRBJ1-1; v_gene: TRBV5-5; d_gene: TRBD1; abundance: -; CDR3aa: CASSEGQLNTEAFF; CDR3nt: TGTGCCAGCAGCGAGGGACAGTTGAACACTGAAGCTTTCTTT
j_gene: TRBJ2-1; v_gene: TRBV4-3; d_gene: -; abundance: medium-sized; CDR3aa: CASSQDWGVEQFF; CDR3nt: TGCGCCAGCAGCCAAGACTGGGGAGTGGAGCAGTTCTTC
j_gene: TRBJ2-5; v_gene: TRBV5-1; d_gene: -; abundance: -; CDR3aa: CASKDPQGETQYF; CDR3nt: TGCGCCAGCAAGGATCCTCAGGGAGAGACCCAGTACTTC
j_gene: TRBJ2-5; v_gene: TRBV7-9; d_gene: -; abundance: -; CDR3aa: CASSLVGTVQETQYF; CDR3nt: TGTGCCAGCAGCTTAGTTGGGACTGTACAAGAGACCCAGTACTTC
j_gene: TRBJ2-5; v_gene: TRBV2; d_gene: -; abundance: -; CDR3aa: CASSIPQWRETQYF; CDR3nt: TGTGCCAGCAGTATCCCACAGTGGAGAGAGACCCAGTACTTC
j_gene: TRBJ2-5; v_gene: TRBV18; d_gene: -; abundance: -; CDR3aa: CASSPLGGDGETQYF; CDR3nt: TGTGCCAGCTCACCGCTAGGGGGTGACGGAGAGACCCAGTACTTC
j_gene: TRBJ2-5; v_gene: TRBV5-1; d_gene: -; abundance: -; CDR3aa: CASSLSETQYF; CDR3nt: TGCGCCAGCAGCTTAAGCGAGACCCAGTACTTC
j_gene: TRBJ2-7; v_gene: TRBV10-3; d_gene: TRBD2; abundance: few; CDR3aa: CAISDTTSGNYEQYF; CDR3nt: TGTGCCATCAGTGATACGACTAGCGGGAATTACGAGCAGTACTTC
j_gene: TRBJ1-2; v_gene: TRBV7-2; d_gene: -; abundance: -; CDR3aa: CASSLETGSGYTF; CDR3nt: TGTGCCAGCAGCTTAGAGACAGGTAGTGGCTACACCTTC
j_gene: TRBJ1-1; v_gene: TRBV7-2; d_gene: TRBD1; abundance: -; CDR3aa: CASSSGTGTEAFF; CDR3nt: TGTGCCAGCAGTTCTGGGACAGGCACTGAAGCTTTCTTT
j_gene: TRBJ2-1; v_gene: TRBV30; d_gene: -; abundance: -; CDR3aa: CAWMTESNEQFF; CDR3nt: TGTGCCTGGATGACTGAGTCTAATGAGCAGTTCTTC
j_gene: TRBJ2-2; v_gene: TRBV18; d_gene: TRBD2; abundance: -; CDR3aa: CASSPPASGAGELFF; CDR3nt: TGTGCCAGCTCACCACCGGCTAGCGGGGCCGGGGAGCTGTTTTTT
j_gene: TRBJ2-1; v_gene: TRBV5-1; d_gene: -; abundance: few; CDR3aa: CASSLAAATYNEQFF; CDR3nt: TGCGCCAGCAGCTTGGCCGCAGCAACCTACAATGAGCAGTTCTTC
j_gene: TRBJ2-7; v_gene: TRBV6-6; d_gene: -; abundance: once; CDR3aa: CASSRGLRSYEQYF; CDR3nt: TGTGCCAGCAGCAGGGGACTCCGCTCCTACGAGCAGTACTTC
j_gene: TRBJ2-1; v_gene: TRBV30; d_gene: TRBD2; abundance: few; CDR3aa: CAWRFLGGSEQFF; CDR3nt: TGTGCCTGGAGGTTCCTGGGGGGGAGTGAGCAGTTCTTC
j_gene: TRBJ2-2; v_gene: TRBV2; d_gene: TRBD1; abundance: few; CDR3aa: CASSETGTTGELFF; CDR3nt: TGTGCCAGCAGTGAGACAGGGACCACCGGGGAGCTGTTTTTT
j_gene: TRBJ1-6; v_gene: TRBV30; d_gene: -; abundance: -; CDR3aa: CAWSVVEYDSPLHF; CDR3nt: TGTGCCTGGAGTGTAGTCGAGTATGATTCACCCCTCCACTTT
j_gene: TRBJ2-1; v_gene: TRBV27; d_gene: -; abundance: -; CDR3aa: CASSLAGYYNEQFF; CDR3nt: TGTGCCAGCAGTTTAGCGGGATACTACAATGAGCAGTTCTTC
j_gene: TRBJ2-3; v_gene: TRBV21-1; d_gene: -; abundance: -; CDR3aa: CASSKGWEPAATDTQYF; CDR3nt: TGTGCCAGCAGCAAAGGGTGGGAACCAGCGGCCACAGATACGCAGTATTTT
j_gene: TRBJ1-2; v_gene: TRBV27; d_gene: -; abundance: -; CDR3aa: CASSLGPTDYGYTF; CDR3nt: TGTGCCAGCAGTTTAGGACCGACAGACTATGGCTACACCTTC
j_gene: TRBJ2-1; v_gene: TRBV29-1; d_gene: -; abundance: -; CDR3aa: CSVEEPMLNEQFF; CDR3nt: TGCAGCGTTGAAGAGCCGATGCTCAATGAGCAGTTCTTC
j_gene: TRBJ2-3; v_gene: TRBV5-4; d_gene: -; abundance: -; CDR3aa: CASSSAQRTVTDTQYF; CDR3nt: TGTGCCAGCAGCTCTGCTCAAAGGACAGTAACAGATACGCAGTATTTT
j_gene: TRBJ2-1; v_gene: TRBV2; d_gene: -; abundance: -; CDR3aa: CASSGQPGPNEQFF; CDR3nt: TGTGCCAGCAGTGGACAGCCGGGCCCCAATGAGCAGTTCTTC
j_gene: TRBJ2-7; v_gene: TRBV10-1; d_gene: -; abundance: -; CDR3aa: CASSESRGAYEQYF; CDR3nt: TGCGCCAGCAGTGAGTCGAGGGGTGCCTACGAGCAGTACTTC
j_gene: TRBJ1-2; v_gene: TRBV19; d_gene: -; abundance: -; CDR3aa: CASSILAGGYGYTF; CDR3nt: TGTGCCAGTAGTATTTTAGCCGGGGGCTATGGCTACACCTTC
j_gene: TRBJ2-5; v_gene: TRBV5-1; d_gene: TRBD2; abundance: -; CDR3aa: CASSLGLAGIQETQYF; CDR3nt: TGCGCCAGCAGCTTGGGACTAGCGGGAATCCAAGAGACCCAGTACTTC
j_gene: TRBJ2-2; v_gene: TRBV7-3; d_gene: -; abundance: -; CDR3aa: CASIGQGSVTYITGELFF; CDR3nt: TGTGCCAGCATCGGCCAGGGGTCAGTCACATATATCACCGGGGAGCTGTTTTTT